Listed below are T cell receptor beta chains from one sample, sequenced in a study of shared clonotypes between healthy human individuals. Sequenced by immunoSEQ multiplex PCR; TCRdb stores in-frame clones only, minus some. The sample has almost 700,000 clones, about 92% seen once; the top ten hold about 24%. The sequenced sample consisted of naive CD8+ T cells sorted from blood. The receptors derive from a man aged 30 to 45 in good health. Each CDR3 is given with its conserved first and last residue. The order of the fields is J gene, D gene, clone size, V gene, CDR3 protein, CDR3 DNA. A D gene is named only where the DNA matches it firmly. Clone size is not always given. Where it is, it says once, few, many or a class for expanded clones.

J gene: TRBJ2-6
D gene: TRBD1
clone size: once
V gene: TRBV7-6
CDR3 protein: CASSLRDRVASGANVLTF
CDR3 DNA: TGTGCCAGCAGCTTAAGGGACAGGGTCGCCTCTGGGGCCAACGTCCTGACTTTC

J gene: TRBJ1-2
D gene: .
clone size: .
V gene: TRBV27
CDR3 protein: CASLGTGTQYNYGYTF
CDR3 DNA: TGTGCCAGCCTTGGCACCGGGACACAATATAACTATGGCTACACCTTC

J gene: TRBJ2-1
D gene: TRBD2
clone size: .
V gene: TRBV9
CDR3 protein: CASSVVGLAENNEQFF
CDR3 DNA: TGTGCCAGCAGCGTAGTAGGGCTAGCGGAGAACAATGAGCAGTTCTTC

J gene: TRBJ2-1
D gene: .
clone size: .
V gene: TRBV7-9
CDR3 protein: CASSLLAWNEQFF
CDR3 DNA: TGTGCCAGCAGCTTACTAGCTTGGAATGAGCAGTTCTTC

J gene: TRBJ2-4
D gene: TRBD1
clone size: .
V gene: TRBV27
CDR3 protein: CASSFSGTGLAKNIQYF
CDR3 DNA: TGTGCCAGCAGTTTCTCCGGGACAGGGCTAGCCAAAAACATTCAGTACTTC

J gene: TRBJ2-1
D gene: .
clone size: .
V gene: TRBV21-1
CDR3 protein: CASSNPRGSSGSVYNEQFF
CDR3 DNA: TGTGCCAGCAGCAATCCTAGAGGTAGTAGCGGGAGCGTCTACAATGAGCAGTTCTTC

J gene: TRBJ2-7
D gene: .
clone size: .
V gene: TRBV29-1
CDR3 protein: CSVPWENEQYF
CDR3 DNA: TGCAGCGTCCCATGGGAGAACGAGCAGTACTTC

J gene: TRBJ2-7
D gene: .
clone size: once
V gene: TRBV7-2
CDR3 protein: CASSTRAESYEQYF
CDR3 DNA: TGTGCCAGCAGCACCCGGGCCGAGAGCTACGAGCAGTACTTC

J gene: TRBJ2-7
D gene: TRBD1
clone size: .
V gene: TRBV28
CDR3 protein: CASRFGQGSSYEQYF
CDR3 DNA: TGTGCCAGCAGATTCGGACAGGGGAGCTCCTACGAGCAGTACTTC

J gene: TRBJ2-1
D gene: TRBD1
clone size: .
V gene: TRBV5-6
CDR3 protein: CASTGQGLTSELSYNEQFF
CDR3 DNA: TGTGCCAGCACGGGACAGGGGTTAACTAGCGAGCTGTCCTACAATGAGCAGTTCTTC

J gene: TRBJ2-2
D gene: TRBD2
clone size: .
V gene: TRBV9
CDR3 protein: CASSVAGLAGVGETGELFF
CDR3 DNA: TGTGCCAGCAGCGTAGCGGGACTAGCGGGAGTTGGGGAAACCGGGGAGCTGTTTTTT

J gene: TRBJ2-1
D gene: TRBD2
clone size: once
V gene: TRBV27
CDR3 protein: CASMEASGTEQFF
CDR3 DNA: TGTGCCAGCATGGAGGCTAGCGGGACCGAGCAGTTCTTC

J gene: TRBJ2-7
D gene: .
clone size: .
V gene: TRBV11-2
CDR3 protein: CASSLRKFYSYEQYF
CDR3 DNA: TGTGCCAGCAGCTTACGGAAATTTTATTCCTACGAGCAGTACTTC

J gene: TRBJ2-2
D gene: TRBD2
clone size: .
V gene: TRBV7-2
CDR3 protein: CASSLTGLAGVTGELFF
CDR3 DNA: TGTGCCAGCAGCTTAACGGGACTAGCGGGAGTCACCGGGGAGCTGTTTTTT

J gene: TRBJ1-1
D gene: .
clone size: once
V gene: TRBV9
CDR3 protein: CASSVEGTLNTEAFF
CDR3 DNA: TGTGCCAGCAGCGTAGAGGGGACACTGAACACTGAAGCTTTCTTT

J gene: TRBJ1-1
D gene: .
clone size: .
V gene: TRBV5-5
CDR3 protein: CASSLVQVSFVPEAFF
CDR3 DNA: TGTGCCAGCAGCTTGGTACAGGTTTCGTTTGTACCTGAAGCTTTCTTT

J gene: TRBJ2-5
D gene: .
clone size: .
V gene: TRBV19
CDR3 protein: CASSIWSGETQYF
CDR3 DNA: TGTGCCAGTAGTATTTGGAGTGGGGAGACCCAGTACTTC

J gene: TRBJ1-1
D gene: TRBD1
clone size: .
V gene: TRBV5-6
CDR3 protein: CASSLGRGSTEAFF
CDR3 DNA: TGTGCCAGCAGCTTGGGCAGGGGGAGTACTGAAGCTTTCTTT

J gene: TRBJ2-3
D gene: TRBD2
clone size: .
V gene: TRBV13
CDR3 protein: CASSFSGTDTQYF
CDR3 DNA: TGTGCCAGCAGCTTTAGCGGGACAGATACGCAGTATTTT

J gene: TRBJ2-7
D gene: .
clone size: .
V gene: TRBV6-6
CDR3 protein: CASSRQVGRDGEQYF
CDR3 DNA: TGTGCCAGCAGTAGACAGGTAGGACGGGACGGCGAGCAGTACTTC

J gene: TRBJ2-1
D gene: TRBD2
clone size: .
V gene: TRBV27
CDR3 protein: CASSLFREGPLNEQFF
CDR3 DNA: TGTGCCAGCAGTTTATTCCGGGAGGGCCCTCTCAATGAGCAGTTCTTC

J gene: TRBJ2-1
D gene: .
clone size: .
V gene: TRBV20-1
CDR3 protein: CSASPNEQFF
CDR3 DNA: TGCAGTGCTAGTCCTAATGAGCAGTTCTTC

J gene: TRBJ1-1
D gene: .
clone size: .
V gene: TRBV4-1
CDR3 protein: CASSQVQVTEAFF
CDR3 DNA: TGCGCCAGCAGCCAAGTTCAGGTTACTGAAGCTTTCTTT

J gene: TRBJ2-1
D gene: .
clone size: once
V gene: TRBV27
CDR3 protein: CASSYSHNEQFF
CDR3 DNA: TGTGCCAGCAGTTATTCCCACAATGAGCAGTTCTTC

J gene: TRBJ2-6
D gene: .
clone size: few
V gene: TRBV9
CDR3 protein: CASSPDNSGANVLTF
CDR3 DNA: TGTGCCAGCAGCCCGGACAACTCGGGGGCCAACGTCCTGACTTTC

J gene: TRBJ1-1
D gene: TRBD1
clone size: .
V gene: TRBV6-6
CDR3 protein: CASRTGPGTEAFF
CDR3 DNA: TGTGCCAGCAGGACAGGGCCGGGGACTGAAGCTTTCTTT

J gene: TRBJ1-1
D gene: .
clone size: .
V gene: TRBV28
CDR3 protein: CASRFRGHLNTEAFF
CDR3 DNA: TGTGCCAGCAGATTTAGAGGGCATCTGAACACTGAAGCTTTCTTT

J gene: TRBJ1-1
D gene: .
clone size: .
V gene: TRBV11-2
CDR3 protein: CASSPRAGNTEAFF
CDR3 DNA: TGTGCCAGCAGCCCGCGCGCGGGGAACACTGAAGCTTTCTTT

J gene: TRBJ2-1
D gene: .
clone size: once
V gene: TRBV6-5
CDR3 protein: CASSRYLNEQFF
CDR3 DNA: TGTGCCAGCAGTCGCTACCTAAATGAGCAGTTCTTC

J gene: TRBJ1-5
D gene: .
clone size: .
V gene: TRBV7-9
CDR3 protein: CASSLASGQPQHF
CDR3 DNA: TGTGCCAGCAGCTTAGCCAGTGGTCAGCCCCAGCATTTT

J gene: TRBJ2-7
D gene: .
clone size: .
V gene: TRBV6-5
CDR3 protein: CASSYSPIYEQYF
CDR3 DNA: TGTGCCAGCAGTTACTCGCCTATCTACGAGCAGTACTTC

J gene: TRBJ2-2
D gene: TRBD1
clone size: once
V gene: TRBV29-1
CDR3 protein: CSVETDRVRTGELFF
CDR3 DNA: TGCAGCGTTGAGACGGACAGGGTGCGCACCGGGGAGCTGTTTTTT

J gene: TRBJ2-5
D gene: .
clone size: .
V gene: TRBV7-2
CDR3 protein: CASSRLGGLQETQYF
CDR3 DNA: TGTGCCAGCAGTCGACTAGGGGGCCTCCAAGAGACCCAGTACTTC

J gene: TRBJ2-7
D gene: .
clone size: .
V gene: TRBV6-1
CDR3 protein: CASSDPGTLRTYEQYF
CDR3 DNA: TGTGCCAGCAGTGATCCCGGGACCCTGAGAACCTACGAGCAGTACTTC

J gene: TRBJ2-5
D gene: TRBD2
clone size: once
V gene: TRBV19
CDR3 protein: CASSIELAGARAQYF
CDR3 DNA: TGTGCCAGTAGTATAGAACTAGCGGGCGCCAGAGCCCAGTACTTC

J gene: TRBJ2-1
D gene: .
clone size: .
V gene: TRBV30
CDR3 protein: CAWSISGTNEQFF
CDR3 DNA: TGTGCCTGGAGTATTTCGGGGACGAATGAGCAGTTCTTC

J gene: TRBJ2-5
D gene: .
clone size: .
V gene: TRBV9
CDR3 protein: CASSVGSRGQETQYF
CDR3 DNA: TGTGCCAGCAGCGTAGGATCACGAGGGCAAGAGACCCAGTACTTC

J gene: TRBJ2-7
D gene: .
clone size: .
V gene: TRBV28
CDR3 protein: CASNPGVGADYEQYF
CDR3 DNA: TGTGCCAGCAACCCAGGGGTAGGAGCGGACTACGAGCAGTACTTC

J gene: TRBJ2-7
D gene: .
clone size: .
V gene: TRBV5-8
CDR3 protein: CATPGVIRGYEQYF
CDR3 DNA: TGTGCCACCCCGGGGGTGATAAGGGGCTACGAGCAGTACTTC

J gene: TRBJ2-1
D gene: TRBD2
clone size: .
V gene: TRBV2
CDR3 protein: CASSGTSGRYNEQFF
CDR3 DNA: TGTGCCAGCAGCGGGACTAGCGGGAGGTACAATGAGCAGTTCTTC